Listed below are T cell receptor beta chains from one sample, sequenced in a study of T cells after yellow fever vaccination. MiXCR, run by TCRdb on the 5' RACE reads, gives a single entry per CDR3 protein. The sample lists hundreds of thousands of distinct CDR3 sequences, 15% to 20% occurring once. The sample was PBMCs, taken 15 days after the yellow fever booster vaccination. Every receptor here comes from a man aged 25-45 years who received the YFV17D yellow fever vaccine. Each CDR3 is given with its conserved first and last residue. D genes are given only for firm matches. Clone size is shown for a subset of rows, as once, few, many or a class of expanded clone.

clone_size | j_call | d_call | v_call | cdr3_aa | cdr3_nt
. | TRBJ1-5 | . | TRBV11-2 | CASSHGTDSGRSENQPQHF | TGTGCCAGCAGCCACGGGACCGACTCGGGACGTAGCGAAAATCAGCCCCAGCATTTT
. | TRBJ1-2 | TRBD1 | TRBV28 | CASSFFQGQGHGYTF | TGTGCCAGCAGTTTCTTCCAGGGACAGGGCCATGGCTACACCTTC
few | TRBJ2-3 | TRBD2 | TRBV12-3/TRBV12-4 | CASSYGLANVDTQYF | TGTGCCAGCAGTTACGGACTAGCCAATGTTGATACGCAGTATTTT
few | TRBJ1-2 | . | TRBV19 | CASSIPTEYYGYTF | TGTGCCAGTAGTATACCAACAGAATACTATGGCTACACCTTC
many | TRBJ1-2 | . | TRBV12-3/TRBV12-4 | CASRTTDSSGYTF | TGTGCCAGCAGAACCACCGACAGTTCTGGCTACACCTTC
few | TRBJ2-7 | TRBD1 | TRBV28 | CASSKRGPDPYEQYF | TGTGCCAGTTCAAAGAGGGGGCCTGACCCCTACGAGCAGTACTTC
. | TRBJ2-1 | TRBD2 | TRBV7-6 | CASGPLAGGANEQFF | TGTGCCAGCGGGCCTCTAGCGGGGGGGGCCAATGAGCAGTTCTTC
. | TRBJ2-5 | TRBD2 | TRBV12-3/TRBV12-4 | CASTLGGEETQYF | TGTGCCAGCACCCTGGGGGGGGAAGAGACCCAGTACTTC
many | TRBJ2-3 | TRBD1 | TRBV20-1 | CSATTGTGVSDTQYF | TGCAGTGCGACTACCGGGACAGGGGTTTCAGATACGCAGTATTTT
few | TRBJ2-1 | TRBD2 | TRBV7-2 | CASSSGLASAYNEQFF | TGTGCCAGCAGCTCAGGACTAGCCTCCGCCTACAATGAGCAGTTCTTC
few | TRBJ2-3 | . | TRBV6-1 | CASRNPGRRYF | TGTGCCAGCAGGAACCCGGGACGTCGGTATTTT
. | TRBJ2-5 | . | TRBV10-3 | CAISHGLETQYF | TGTGCCATCAGCCACGGGTTAGAGACCCAGTACTTC
. | TRBJ2-1 | . | TRBV7-2 | CASSFRAYEQFF | TGTGCCAGCAGCTTTCGTGCCTATGAGCAGTTCTTC
few | TRBJ2-7 | . | TRBV7-2 | CASSLAPEYEQYF | TGTGCCAGCAGCTTAGCGCCCGAATACGAGCAGTACTTC
few | TRBJ2-1 | . | TRBV29-1 | CSGTYRTALNEQFF | TGCAGCGGGACCTACCGGACCGCTTTGAATGAGCAGTTCTTC
few | TRBJ2-4 | . | TRBV5-1 | CASSTQGPGNIQYF | TGCGCCAGCAGCACACAGGGCCCGGGGAACATTCAGTACTTC
. | TRBJ2-7 | TRBD2 | TRBV20-1 | CSARRTSPNYEQYF | TGCAGTGCTAGAAGGACTAGCCCTAACTACGAGCAGTACTTC
few | TRBJ2-1 | . | TRBV7-6 | CASSLWRDSEGTDEQFF | TGTGCCAGCAGCTTGTGGCGCGACAGCGAGGGAACCGATGAGCAGTTCTTC
few | TRBJ2-7 | TRBD2 | TRBV20-1 | CSASDPLAGESYEQYF | TGCAGTGCTAGTGATCCCCTAGCGGGAGAGTCCTACGAGCAGTACTTC
. | TRBJ2-5 | TRBD2 | TRBV5-1 | CASTLAGGPGETQYF | TGCGCCAGCACGCTAGCGGGAGGGCCGGGAGAGACCCAGTACTTC
. | TRBJ2-1 | TRBD2 | TRBV11-2 | CASSLYSGSSVYNEQFF | TGTGCCAGCAGCTTGTATAGCGGGAGTTCTGTGTACAATGAGCAGTTCTTC
few | TRBJ2-5 | TRBD2 | TRBV11-2 | CASSLELAGATVETQYF | TGTGCCAGCAGCTTAGAACTAGCGGGAGCCACCGTGGAGACCCAGTACTTC
. | TRBJ2-3 | TRBD2 | TRBV5-1 | CASSLASGSPDTQYF | TGCGCCAGCAGCTTAGCTAGCGGGAGCCCAGATACGCAGTATTTT
few | TRBJ2-2 | . | TRBV29-1 | CSGGTEAGELFF | TGCAGCGGGGGGACTGAAGCCGGGGAGCTGTTTTTT
few | TRBJ2-5 | . | TRBV9 | CASSVDSWGQETQYF | TGTGCCAGCAGCGTAGATTCATGGGGTCAAGAGACCCAGTACTTC
. | TRBJ1-2 | . | TRBV29-1 | CSVVVSYGYTF | TGCAGCGTTGTTGTCAGCTATGGCTACACCTTC
few | TRBJ1-6 | TRBD1 | TRBV4-3 | CASSLGTGDSPLHF | TGCGCCAGCAGCCTAGGGACAGGTGATTCACCCCTCCACTTT
. | TRBJ2-7 | TRBD1 | TRBV11-1 | CASSLHPTRGQGASYEQYF | TGTGCCAGCAGCTTACACCCAACCCGAGGACAGGGAGCTTCCTACGAGCAGTACTTC
many | TRBJ2-5 | . | TRBV21-1 | CASSIRGQETQYF | TGTGCCAGCAGCATCAGGGGTCAAGAGACCCAGTACTTC
. | TRBJ2-5 | . | TRBV10-3 | CAISETLETQYF | TGTGCCATCAGTGAGACCCTAGAGACCCAGTACTTC
. | TRBJ2-1 | . | TRBV20-1 | CSAKYNEQFF | TGCAGTGCTAAGTACAATGAGCAGTTCTTC
. | TRBJ2-5 | TRBD2 | TRBV29-1 | CSVGGLAGETQYF | TGCAGCGTTGGGGGACTAGCGGGAGAGACCCAGTACTTC
. | TRBJ2-3 | . | TRBV15 | CATSRQRFTDTQYF | TGTGCCACCAGCAGACAGAGATTCACAGATACGCAGTATTTT
few | TRBJ2-7 | TRBD2 | TRBV29-1 | CSVARSGTSGREQYF | TGCAGCGTCGCTCGGTCCGGGACTAGCGGGAGAGAGCAGTACTTC
few | TRBJ1-5 | . | TRBV20-1 | CSARNPGELPQHF | TGCAGTGCTAGAAATCCAGGGGAGCTGCCCCAGCATTTT
. | TRBJ2-5 | . | TRBV7-2 | CASSLEAGTQYF | TGTGCCAGCAGCTTAGAGGCGGGGACCCAGTACTTC
. | TRBJ2-1 | TRBD2 | TRBV20-1 | CSAPTRSGSSYNEQFF | TGCAGTGCCCCGACTCGTAGCGGGAGCTCCTACAATGAGCAGTTCTTC
. | TRBJ2-2 | . | TRBV29-1 | CSVRGGSTGELFF | TGCAGCGTTAGGGGGGGAAGCACCGGGGAGCTGTTTTTT
. | TRBJ2-1 | . | TRBV5-1 | CARQGRASGFYEQFF | TGCGCCAGACAGGGGAGGGCTAGCGGGTTCTATGAGCAGTTCTTC
many | TRBJ2-2 | . | TRBV7-3 | CASSGSNTGELFF | TGTGCCAGCAGTGGGAGCAACACCGGGGAGCTGTTTTTT
. | TRBJ2-2 | TRBD2 | TRBV7-2 | CASPQERGGELFF | TGTGCCAGCCCTCAGGAGCGGGGCGGGGAGCTGTTTTTT
. | TRBJ2-3 | . | TRBV5-1 | CASSLDWASTDTQYF | TGCGCCAGCAGCTTGGATTGGGCTAGCACAGATACGCAGTATTTT
. | TRBJ2-1 | TRBD2 | TRBV9 | CASSSQGGNEQFF | TGTGCCAGCAGCTCCCAGGGAGGGAATGAGCAGTTCTTC
many | TRBJ2-7 | TRBD2 | TRBV5-6 | CASSLKVREPYEQYF | TGTGCCAGCAGCTTGAAGGTGCGGGAGCCCTACGAGCAGTACTTC
few | TRBJ2-1 | TRBD2 | TRBV20-1 | CSARGLAGVSGYNEQFF | TGCAGTGCCAGAGGCCTAGCGGGAGTCTCCGGTTACAATGAGCAGTTCTTC
. | TRBJ2-3 | TRBD2 | TRBV5-1 | CASSLLARGEDTQYF | TGCGCCAGCAGCCTACTAGCCCGGGGGGAAGATACGCAGTATTTT
. | TRBJ2-1 | . | TRBV7-9 | CASSSSGLPYNEQFF | TGTGCCAGCAGCTCCTCTGGACTACCCTACAATGAGCAGTTCTTC
. | TRBJ2-7 | . | TRBV6-1 | CASSTSLYEQYF | TGTGCCAGCAGCACCTCCTTGTACGAGCAGTACTTC
. | TRBJ2-7 | TRBD2 | TRBV12-3/TRBV12-4 | CASSLRAGRASEQYF | TGTGCCAGCAGCCTGCGGGCCGGGAGGGCCTCCGAGCAGTACTTC
. | TRBJ2-7 | . | TRBV6-4 | CASSEPPRFSSYEQYF | TGTGCCAGCAGTGAACCTCCTAGATTTTCCTCCTACGAGCAGTACTTC
. | TRBJ2-3 | TRBD2 | TRBV28 | CASPPGLAGTDTQYF | TGTGCCAGCCCACCGGGACTAGCGGGCACAGATACGCAGTATTTT
few | TRBJ2-1 | TRBD1 | TRBV11-1 | CASSLGGQGAVLSSYNEQFF | TGTGCCAGCAGCCTAGGAGGACAGGGGGCTGTTTTAAGCTCCTACAATGAGCAGTTCTTC
. | TRBJ2-2 | . | TRBV6-5 | CASSYIGRGLTGELFF | TGTGCCAGCAGTTACATAGGGAGGGGGCTTACCGGGGAGCTGTTTTTT
. | TRBJ2-2 | . | TRBV7-9 | CASSLEGRMTGELFF | TGTGCCAGCAGCTTGGAGGGGAGAATGACCGGGGAGCTGTTTTTT
many | TRBJ2-3 | TRBD1 | TRBV20-1 | CSAPGQVSDTQYF | TGCAGTGCCCCGGGACAGGTATCAGATACGCAGTATTTT
many | TRBJ2-2 | . | TRBV12-3/TRBV12-4 | CATRASYTGELFF | TGTGCCACCCGGGCGAGTTACACCGGGGAGCTGTTTTTT
few | TRBJ2-3 | . | TRBV20-1 | CSARSTLQGGLRYF | TGCAGTGCTAGAAGTACGCTTCAAGGGGGACTAAGGTATTTT